The source of this T cell receptor beta chain is a study of T cells in women clearing cervical HPV infection (dated by TCRdb to 2016 to 2019). Looking at the study overall: The cases were about two dozen women with histologically confirmed HPV16-related CIN3 or worse, and 2 of those women had invasive cancers. Cases and controls were matched on year of sample collection and on age within five years. Since only a few of the women had HLA typing available, the possibility that HLA type was acting as a confounder could not be ruled out. The exploratory proof-of-principle case-control study was nested within the Guanacaste HPV Natural History Study in Costa Rica and compared TCR repertoires across cervical HPV16 outcomes. Five blinded duplicates per group were added as quality controls, so that 60 or so samples were obtained: 50 or so participants and around 10 replicates. The approximately 26 controls were women who cleared a single incident HPV16 infection within 12 months without developing precancer or cancer. Cases had a median age of approximately 32 years compared with 38 for controls, and baseline characteristics showed no significant differences between the groups. Blood from cases was drawn at the visit where the lesion was first identified, while blood from controls was drawn once the infection was no longer detected. For cases, the median interval between lesion detection and blood sampling was about 160 days, with an interquartile range of about 85 to 210 days. In the parent cohort, roughly 9,700 women aged 18 or older were enrolled in Guanacaste, Costa Rica, during about 1992 to 1994 and then followed for under 9 years.

The immunoSEQ assay used multiplex PCR to amplify TCR beta CDR3 regions from an average of approximately 1,200 ng of genomic DNA per sample. To correct primer bias, the assay used a complete synthetic TCR repertoire to set an amplification baseline. The amplicons were sequenced on the Illumina platform. As for the original processing: Sequences were error-corrected by clustering with frequency ratios and a modified nearest-neighbor algorithm and were then analyzed in the immunoSEQ Analyzer with IMGT gene definitions. At each rarefaction depth, TCR richness and evenness were averaged over 20 rarefaction repeats, and samples with fewer sequences than the depth were excluded. Wilcoxon rank sum tests with FDR correction were used to compare relative abundances of V, D and J genes between the groups. For the blinded duplicates, the intraclass correlation was about 96% for TCR richness and averaged about 81% across around 61 gene segments. TCRdb mirrors the immuneACCESS table, restricted to in-frame sequences. Some clones are absent from its copies; in checked studies, under half trace to an unresolved V gene, and the reason for the others is unknown. V and J calls plus clone size are reproduced from that table; the DNA served to infer D and trimming. The sample table holds over 9,500 clones. In total, the top ten clones hold roughly 10% of the sample.

The study at large found these results: Cases had lower TRBV6-7 relative abundance than controls (approximately 0.11% versus 0.16%; Bonferroni P = 0.0008). Because the number of T cells in each sample was unknown, differences in richness could reflect differing T-cell content rather than repertoire biology. Random forest classifiers that combined richness and V gene abundances separated cases from controls with an estimated AUC of about 0.8. Significantly higher TCR repertoire richness was observed in CIN3+ cases than in controls across sequencing depths, whereas no difference in evenness was found. Whether associations preceded infection or resulted from infection could not be shown with the cross-sectional design, and effector/memory subsets and HPV-specific T cells were not isolated.

On this clone itself: Its antigen is unknown. The read comes to an end 3 residues before the CDR3 does, leaving the germline J gene to fill in the end.

Every participant had a single incident cervical HPV16 infection, and prevalent HPV16 infections were excluded. Cervical HPV DNA was detected with MY09/MY11 PCR, and genotyping was done with dot-blot hybridization. Roughly 16 mL of heparinized blood were centrifuged, and the buffy coat was split into aliquots, frozen at -30 degrees C, and then kept at -80 degrees C. Genomic DNA was extracted from buffy coat specimens using QIAGEN kits. Including the terminal cysteine and phenylalanine, the CDR3 comprises 16 residues. The DNA shown is the part of the CDR3 that was read: 39 bases, in frame from base 1. V gives up 2 bases and J gives up 4 bases, and the segment between their germline ends measures 17 bases. Sequences MNHNS (CDR1) and SASEGT (CDR2) are obtained from the germline V gene.

This clonotype was sampled from a woman aged 18 to 75 with a cervical HPV16 infection that either progressed to CIN3+ or cleared (not recorded which). The chain links TRBV6-1 with TRBJ2-5; the D gene is perhaps TRBD1 or TRBD2, each of them matching over 6 bases. Sequences were obtained from blood buffy coat. The sequenced CDR3 bases are TGTGCCAGCAGTGAAATCGGTTACAGGGAGGCAGAGACC. This yields the protein CASSEIGYREAET. The CDR3 in full is CASSEIGYREAETQYF.